The clone carrying this TCR beta chain was seen once. Its antigen remains unidentified. The data derive from a study of siplizumab effects on memory and regulatory T cells. Study findings and constraints: A small minority of alloreactive clones were mapped to unstimulated subsets. Treg origin accounted for an average of about 74% of mappable alloreactive CD4+ clones with siplizumab and 25% to 30% in controls. Apparently key alloresponse contributors, naive T cells also seemed more diverse than memory cells. No naive or memory phenotype could be assigned to roughly 80-97% of proliferating clones.

Sequencing was performed with immunoSEQ multiplex PCR; in TCRdb, only in-frame clones are kept and a portion is missing. This sample has over 85,000 clones, with roughly 92% found just once. The CDR3 spans 13 residues. Trimming pared 2 bases from V and 1 base from J, leaving 6 bases between. CDR1 and CDR2 from the germline V gene are SGHRS and YFSETQ. The sequencing sample was made of CD4+ T cells sorted from blood. The rearrangement joins TRBV5-1 to TRBJ1-1; D remains unclear. The origin of this receptor is a human donor in good health. The CDR3 sequence: CASSFMGNTEAFF. CDR3 sequence (DNA): TGCGCCAGCAGCTTTATGGGGAACACTGAAGCTTTCTTT.